The present entry profiles one T cell receptor (beta chain) with its context. The data derive from a study of blood T cells in healthy people across ages. A second roughly 7 to 12 cycle PCR used barcoded and J-beta primers. MiXCR was run by TCRdb on the 5' RACE reads, yielding one entry per CDR3 protein. The sample records about 560,000 distinct CDR3 sequences, about 26% being singletons. Germline CDR1 and CDR2: SEHNR and FQNEAQ (reference sequence). The CDR3 loop spans 15 amino acids. With V trimmed by 1 base and J by 3 bases, 6 bases remained unmatched. These same data were also listed under a study on T cells of mothers and their children.

The chain links TRBV7-9 to TRBJ2-7, with 7 bases identical to TRBD2. The sequence derives from a boy aged 2 to 9 in good health. The specimen was blood. The CDR3 is CASSLDAGDGYEQYF. CDR3 DNA sequence: TGTGCCAGCAGCTTAGACGCGGGGGACGGCTACGAGCAGTACTTC.